This T cell receptor beta chain was sequenced in a study of T-cell memory formation after mild COVID-19. Each CDR3 protein gets one entry after TCRdb re-called the 5' RACE reads with MiXCR. The sample lists roughly 320,000 distinct CDR3 sequences, around 27% seen once, with approximately 12% in the top ten. This CDR3 region has 18 residues. Germline loops: CDR1 SQVTM, CDR2 ANQGSEA. Trimming took 0 bases from V and 1 from J; bases not matched to a gene: 9. The TCR originated in an adult woman who had mild COVID-19 (a few samples of this study predate the infection). Cell type and time point are not known. Source material: PBMCs or a T cell subset sorted from them (not recorded which). The chain uses TRBV29-1 and TRBJ2-6; TRBD1 aligns across 7 bases. The CDR3 is CSVEEEKGALSGANVLTF. CDR3 nucleotide sequence: TGCAGCGTTGAAGAAGAGAAGGGGGCCTTATCTGGGGCCAACGTCCTGACTTTC.